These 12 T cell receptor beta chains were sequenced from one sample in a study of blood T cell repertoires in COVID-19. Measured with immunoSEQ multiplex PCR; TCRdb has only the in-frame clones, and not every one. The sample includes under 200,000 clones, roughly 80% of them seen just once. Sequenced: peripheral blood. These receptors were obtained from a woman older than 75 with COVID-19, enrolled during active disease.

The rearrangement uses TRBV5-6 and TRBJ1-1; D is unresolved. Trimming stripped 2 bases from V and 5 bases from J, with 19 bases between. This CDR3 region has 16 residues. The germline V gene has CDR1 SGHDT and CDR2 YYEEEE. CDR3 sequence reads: CASSFLSSTAGTEAFF. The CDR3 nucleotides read TGTGCCAGCAGCTTTTTGTCTAGTACAGCGGGGACTGAAGCTTTCTTT.

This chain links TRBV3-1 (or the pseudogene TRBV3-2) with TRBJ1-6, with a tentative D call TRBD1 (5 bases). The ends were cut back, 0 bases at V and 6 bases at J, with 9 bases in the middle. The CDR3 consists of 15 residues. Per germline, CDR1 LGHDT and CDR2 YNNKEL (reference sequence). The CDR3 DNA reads TGTGCCAGCAGCCAAGATGGGGCGCGTAATTCACCCCTCCACTTT. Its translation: CASSQDGARNSPLHF.

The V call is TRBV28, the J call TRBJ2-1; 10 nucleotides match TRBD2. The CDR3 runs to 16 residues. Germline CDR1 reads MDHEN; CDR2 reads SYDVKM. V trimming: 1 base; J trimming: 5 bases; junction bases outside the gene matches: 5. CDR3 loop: CASSLSSGSVNNEQFF. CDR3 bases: TGTGCCAGCAGTTTATCTAGCGGGAGTGTGAACAATGAGCAGTTCTTC.

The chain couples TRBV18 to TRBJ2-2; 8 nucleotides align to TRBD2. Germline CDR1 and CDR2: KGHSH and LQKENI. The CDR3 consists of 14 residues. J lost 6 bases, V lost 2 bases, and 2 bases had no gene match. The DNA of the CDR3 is TGTGCCAGCTCACCAGGGACTAGATCCGGGGAGCTGTTTTTT. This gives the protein CASSPGTRSGELFF.

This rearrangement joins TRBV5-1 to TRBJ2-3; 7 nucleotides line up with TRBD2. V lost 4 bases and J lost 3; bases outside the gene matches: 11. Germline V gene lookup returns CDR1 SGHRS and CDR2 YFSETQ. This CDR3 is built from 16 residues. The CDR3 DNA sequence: TGCGCCAGCAGCCAAGAGCGGGGAGGCGGGACAGATACGCAGTATTTT. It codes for CASSQERGGGTDTQYF.

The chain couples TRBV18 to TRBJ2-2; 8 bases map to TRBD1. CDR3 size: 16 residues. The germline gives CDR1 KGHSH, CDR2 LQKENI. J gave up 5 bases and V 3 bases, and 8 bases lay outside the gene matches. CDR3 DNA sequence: TGTGCCAGCTCACCGGGCCAGGGGGCTACTACCGGGGAGCTGTTTTTT. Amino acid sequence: CASSPGQGATTGELFF.

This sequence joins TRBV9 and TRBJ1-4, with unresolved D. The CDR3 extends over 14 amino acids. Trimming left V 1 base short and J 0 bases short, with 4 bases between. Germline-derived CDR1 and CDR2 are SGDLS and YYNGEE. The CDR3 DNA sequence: TGTGCCAGCAGCGTAACATCAACTAATGAAAAACTGTTTTTT. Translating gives CASSVTSTNEKLFF.

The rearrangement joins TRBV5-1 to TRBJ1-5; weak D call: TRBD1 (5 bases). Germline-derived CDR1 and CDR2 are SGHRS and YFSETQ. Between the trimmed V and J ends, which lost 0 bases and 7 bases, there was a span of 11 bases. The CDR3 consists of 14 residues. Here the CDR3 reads CASSLEGEAQPQHF. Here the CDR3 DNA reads TGCGCCAGCAGCTTGGAAGGGGAGGCACAGCCCCAGCATTTT. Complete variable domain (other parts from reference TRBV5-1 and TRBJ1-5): KAGVTQTPRYLIKTRGQQVTLSCSPISGHRSVSWYQQTPGQGLQFLFEYFSETQRNKGNFPGRFSGRQFSNSRSEMNVSTLELGDSALYLCASSLEGEAQPQHFGDGTRLSIL.

For the CDR3, the DNA is TGTGCCAGCAGTGAACAGGGCGGGGGGGGAGAAGCTTTCTTT. Its protein is CASSEQGGGGEAFF. V and J are TRBV27 and TRBJ1-1; D possibly corresponds to TRBD1 (6 bases). There are 14 residues in the CDR3. The V and J ends lost 5 bases and 8 bases respectively, with 18 bases between them. Germline V gene sequence: CDR1 MNHEY, CDR2 SMNVEV (reference sequence).

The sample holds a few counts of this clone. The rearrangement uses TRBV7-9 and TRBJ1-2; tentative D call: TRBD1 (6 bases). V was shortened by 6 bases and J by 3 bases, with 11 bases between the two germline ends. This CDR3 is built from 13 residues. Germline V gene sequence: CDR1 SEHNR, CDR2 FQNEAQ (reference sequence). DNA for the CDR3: TGTGCCAGCAGACAACAGGGAGACTATGGCTACACCTTC. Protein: CASRQQGDYGYTF.

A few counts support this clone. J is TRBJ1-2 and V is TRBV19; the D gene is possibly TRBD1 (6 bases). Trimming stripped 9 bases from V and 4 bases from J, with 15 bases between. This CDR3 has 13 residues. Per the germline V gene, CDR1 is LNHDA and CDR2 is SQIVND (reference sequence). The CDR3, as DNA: TGTGCCAGCTCAGACAGGAGCTTCTATGGCTACACCTTC. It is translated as CASSDRSFYGYTF.

CDR3 region: CSGARESNTGELFF. The CDR3 DNA is TGCAGCGGAGCGCGGGAGAGTAACACCGGGGAGCTGTTTTTT. The rearrangement joins TRBV29-1 to TRBJ2-2; 7 nucleotides agree with TRBD2. The germline V gene encodes CDR1 SQVTM and CDR2 ANQGSEA. The CDR3 contains 14 residues. The junction had 7 bases not matched to a gene; V was cut back by 7 bases and J by 2 bases.